These 26 T cell receptor beta chains were all obtained from the same sample, sequenced in a study of blood T cell repertoires in COVID-19. Measured with immunoSEQ multiplex PCR; TCRdb has only the in-frame clones, and not every one. Of approximately 100,000 clones in the sample, more than 90% are singletons; the top ten hold under 7.5%. The sample consisted of peripheral blood. Receptor source: a man aged 65 to 79 with acute or convalescent COVID-19.

This rearrangement joins TRBV3-1 (or the pseudogene TRBV3-2) to TRBJ2-1, with 10 nucleotides matching TRBD1. CDR3 length equals 17 residues. V shed 4 bases, J shed 8 bases, and the junction held 14 bases outside the gene matches. The germline gives CDR1 LGHDT, CDR2 YNNKEL (reference sequence). CDR3 in DNA: TGTGCCAGCAGCCTCCGCCAGACGGGACAGGGGTGGGATGAGCAGTTCTTC. Its translation is CASSLRQTGQGWDEQFF.

The rearrangement joins TRBV6-2 or TRBV6-3 to TRBJ1-2, with a weak D call TRBD1 (6 bases). With 5 bases removed from V and 4 bases from J, the gap between germline ends came to 11 bases. Germline V gene lookup returns CDR1 MNHEY and CDR2 SVGEGT. This CDR3 contains 13 residues. CDR3 sequence reads: CASSTDRIYGYTF. CDR3 coding DNA: TGTGCCAGCAGTACGGACAGAATCTATGGCTACACCTTC.

The gene calls are TRBV5-1 and TRBJ2-5; 10 bases match TRBD2. The V segment lost 2 bases and the J segment 5 bases; nucleotides outside the gene matches: 3. Germline-derived CDR1 and CDR2 are SGHRS and YFSETQ. The CDR3 is 14 amino acids. The CDR3: CASSFLAGEETQYF. CDR3 DNA: TGCGCCAGCAGCTTCCTAGCGGGGGAGGAGACCCAGTACTTC.

This chain connects TRBV30 to TRBJ1-5, with D possibly matching TRBD1 (6 bases). CDR3 length: 13 amino acids. Germline CDR1 GTSNPN, CDR2 SVGIG (reference sequence). V gave up 1 base and J gave up 5 bases, with 9 bases separating them. CDR3 sequence reads: CAWSASGDQPQHF. For the CDR3, the DNA is TGTGCCTGGAGTGCATCAGGGGATCAGCCCCAGCATTTT.

This chain joins TRBV7-9 and TRBJ2-1; D is possibly TRBD2 (6 bases). V lost 5 bases and J lost 0, with 14 bases in between. CDR1 and CDR2 (germline): SEHNR, FQNEAQ (reference sequence). The CDR3 totals 16 residues. The CDR3 spells CASSRRGSSSYNEQFF. CDR3 DNA: TGTGCCAGCAGCCGTCGGGGGAGTAGCTCCTACAATGAGCAGTTCTTC.

The rearrangement links TRBV5-1 to TRBJ1-4, with 7 bases that match TRBD1. The germline V gene encodes CDR1 SGHRS and CDR2 YFSETQ. This CDR3 has 14 residues. Trimming at V came to 4 bases and at J to 7 bases, leaving 7 bases not matched to a gene. The CDR3 DNA reads as TGCGCCAGCAGCCCGGCAGGGGGGATTGAAAAACTGTTTTTT. The encoded protein is CASSPAGGIEKLFF.

This chain links TRBV9 with TRBJ1-5; D possibly corresponds to TRBD1 (5 bases). This CDR3 spans 16 amino acids. Trimming removed 0 bases from V and 6 bases from J, with 16 bases in between. Germline V lookup: CDR1 SGDLS, CDR2 YYNGEE. The CDR3 is CASSVDAGGVTQPQHF. DNA of the CDR3: TGTGCCAGCAGCGTAGACGCCGGGGGGGTGACTCAGCCCCAGCATTTT. The full variable domain, rest sourced from reference TRBV9 and TRBJ1-5, is DSGVTQTPKHLITATGQRVTLRCSPRSGDLSVYWYQQSLDQGLQFLIQYYNGEERAKGNILERFSAQQFPDLHSELNLSSLELGDSALYFCASSVDAGGVTQPQHFGDGTRLSIL.

The chain couples TRBV5-5 to TRBJ1-1; D uncertain. The germline gives CDR1 SGHKS, CDR2 YYEKEE (reference sequence). This CDR3 has 15 residues. The ends were cut back, 1 base at V and 1 base at J, with 11 bases in the middle. The CDR3 coding sequence is TGTGCCAGCAGCTTGCCGGGGTCGACGAACACTGAAGCTTTCTTT. Amino acid sequence: CASSLPGSTNTEAFF.

The chain links TRBV7-2 to TRBJ1-1; 7 nucleotides line up with TRBD1. The CDR3 is 14 amino acids. Trimming removed 6 bases from V and 5 bases from J; junction bases left unmatched: 9. Germline CDR1 reads SGHTA; CDR2 reads FQGNSA. The CDR3 region is CASSWTGSKTEAFF. DNA of the CDR3: TGTGCCAGCAGTTGGACAGGTTCGAAGACTGAAGCTTTCTTT.

The J gene is TRBJ1-4, the V gene TRBV13; 8 nucleotides agree with TRBD1. Germline V gene lookup returns CDR1 PRHDT and CDR2 FYEKMQ (reference sequence). J lost 8 bases, V lost 5 bases, and 7 bases had no gene match. The CDR3 consists of 14 residues. The CDR3 DNA sequence: TGTGCCAGCAGCATCGGACAGGGAAAGGAAAAACTGTTTTTT. As protein: CASSIGQGKEKLFF.

The genes are TRBV28 and TRBJ1-2; D gene ambiguous. Per the germline V gene, CDR1 is MDHEN and CDR2 is SYDVKM. Trimming removed 4 bases at V and 8 bases at J, with 11 bases between. The CDR3 sequence is 12 residues long. The CDR3 here is CASSSSTTGYTF. CDR3 bases: TGTGCCAGCAGTTCGTCGACAACCGGCTACACCTTC.

The chain links TRBV18 to TRBJ2-3; 10 bases line up with TRBD2. The V gene's germline CDR1 is KGHSH and CDR2 LQKENI. This CDR3 comprises 17 residues. V was clipped by 1 base and J by 0 bases; unmatched bases: 4. The CDR3 DNA reads TGTGCCAGCTCACCACTGCCTAGCGGGGGTAGCACAGATACGCAGTATTTT. It codes for CASSPLPSGGSTDTQYF.

This clone appeared a single time. The chain uses TRBV5-8 and TRBJ1-3; D is possibly TRBD1 (6 bases). The V gene's germline CDR1 is SGHTS and CDR2 YDEGEE. The V and J ends lost 3 bases and 4 bases respectively, with 11 bases between them. The CDR3 consists of 14 residues. The CDR3 sequence: CASSSGQWGNTIYF. The CDR3 nucleotides read TGTGCCAGCAGCTCCGGACAGTGGGGAAACACCATATATTTT.

The gene calls are TRBV28 and TRBJ2-1; a weak D match, TRBD2 (6 bases). CDR3 length: 17 amino acids. The germline V and J ends were trimmed by 2 bases and 4 bases, with 18 bases remaining between them. Germline-derived CDR1 and CDR2 are MDHEN and SYDVKM. The CDR3 loop is CASSLRSGSTLYNEQFF. The CDR3 DNA reads TGTGCCAGCAGTTTACGTAGCGGAAGCACTCTTTACAATGAGCAGTTCTTC.

The J gene is TRBJ1-1, the V gene TRBV13, with D maybe TRBD1 (6 bases). Trimming cost V 5 bases and J 4 bases, with 14 bases left between them. Per the germline V gene, CDR1 is PRHDT and CDR2 is FYEKMQ (reference sequence). The CDR3 contains 14 residues. Here the CDR3 DNA reads TGTGCCAGCAGCCTAACCGGGGGGCCCACTGAAGCTTTCTTT. It codes for CASSLTGGPTEAFF.

This chain connects TRBV18 to TRBJ2-7; the match to TRBD2 covers 8 bases. Looked up from germline, CDR1 is KGHSH and CDR2 is LQKENI. Unmatched junction bases numbered 2, after V lost 2 bases and J lost 2 bases. The CDR3 extends over 14 amino acids. This CDR3 reads CASSPTSGTYEQYF. DNA of the CDR3: TGTGCCAGCTCACCAACTAGCGGAACCTACGAGCAGTACTTC.

With respect to this clone: Additional DNA sequences in this sample encode the identical CDR3. J is TRBJ2-2 and V is TRBV7-6; 11 nucleotides align to TRBD2. CDR1 and CDR2 (germline): SGHVS, FNYEAQ. V was pared by 5 bases and J by 3 bases, with 5 bases of the junction left unmatched. This CDR3 is built from 16 residues. For the CDR3, the DNA is TGTGCCAGCAGCCGACGTAGCGGGAGGGACACCGGGGAGCTGTTTTTT. Residues: CASSRRSGRDTGELFF. Complete variable domain (other parts from reference TRBV7-6 and TRBJ2-2): GAGVSQSPRYKVTKRGQDVALRCDPISGHVSLYWYRQALGQGPEFLTYFNYEAQQDKSGLPNDRFSAERPEGSISTLTIQRTEQRDSAMYRCASSRRSGRDTGELFFGEGSRLTVL.

The count of this clone is one. This rearrangement joins TRBV4-2 to TRBJ2-5; no reliable D call. With 0 bases removed from V and 5 bases from J, the gap between germline ends came to 16 bases. Per the germline V gene, CDR1 is LGHNA and CDR2 is YNFKEQ. There are 16 residues in the CDR3. The CDR3 loop reads CASSQDLTRPGETQYF. The CDR3 region has the DNA TGTGCCAGCAGCCAAGACCTCACGAGGCCTGGGGAGACCCAGTACTTC.

The sample holds one count of this clone. The rearrangement joins TRBV12-3 or TRBV12-4 to TRBJ1-4; D is uncertain. The V gene lost 6 bases and the J gene lost 4 bases, with 9 bases spanning the gap. This CDR3 contains 13 residues. DNA of the CDR3: TGTGCCAGCAGGCGAGGGAGTAATGAAAAACTGTTTTTT. Translated: CASRRGSNEKLFF.

The chain has TRBV4-1 and TRBJ1-4; TRBD1 matches at 7 bases. This CDR3 is 18 amino acids long. V lost 4 bases to trimming and J lost 0 bases; unmatched junction nucleotides: 11. Germline CDR1 MGHRA, CDR2 YSYEKL. The CDR3 sequence is CASSPPGTEPSTNEKLFF. CDR3 nucleotides: TGCGCCAGCAGCCCCCCTGGGACAGAGCCTTCAACTAATGAAAAACTGTTTTTT.

In its sample, this clone was seen once. V and J are TRBV30 and TRBJ1-2; unclear D gene. Germline V lookup: CDR1 GTSNPN, CDR2 SVGIG (reference sequence). CDR3 length equals 12 residues. Trimming took off 1 base at V and 5 bases at J, with 8 bases between the two ends. The CDR3 here is CAWSGTPYGYTF. The CDR3 DNA reads TGTGCCTGGAGTGGGACTCCTTATGGCTACACCTTC.

This clone was picked up one time. The gene calls are TRBV15 and TRBJ1-5; 10 nucleotides align to TRBD1. J gave up 3 bases and V 8 bases, and 10 bases lay outside the gene matches. Germline loops: CDR1 LNHNV, CDR2 YYDKDF (reference sequence). The CDR3 has 16 residues. CDR3 residues: CATANRDRGYNQPQHF. The CDR3 DNA reads as TGTGCCACCGCTAACAGGGACAGGGGATACAATCAGCCCCAGCATTTT.

The rearrangement joins TRBV7-9 to TRBJ1-2, with D possibly TRBD1 on 5 matching bases. This CDR3 region has 15 residues. V was trimmed by 5 bases and J by 3 bases, leaving 16 bases between them. The germline CDR1 and CDR2 sequences are SEHNR and FQNEAQ (reference sequence). The CDR3 loop is CASSPPPGNDYGYTF. The CDR3 nucleotides read TGTGCCAGCAGCCCGCCCCCAGGGAACGACTATGGCTACACCTTC.

V and J are TRBV5-1 and TRBJ2-7; 13 bases align to TRBD2. Trimming removed 4 bases from V and 5 bases from J; junction bases left unmatched: 6. CDR3 length: 15 amino acids. Germline values: CDR1 SGHRS, CDR2 YFSETQ. CDR3 in DNA: TGCGCCAGCAGCCAAACTAGCGGGGGGGCGAACGAGCAGTACTTC. This sequence encodes CASSQTSGGANEQYF.

This chain uses TRBV10-2 with TRBJ2-3; TRBD2 matches 7 bases. Germline CDR1 reads WSHSY; CDR2 reads SAAADI. This CDR3 has 14 amino acids. J gave up 5 bases and V 5 bases, and 7 bases lay outside the gene matches. CDR3 sequence (DNA): TGCGCCAGCAGTCGCGGGAGAGTTATAGATACGCAGTATTTT. It is translated as CASSRGRVIDTQYF.

The chain has TRBV20-1 and TRBJ1-5, with 10 bases identical to TRBD1. The trim removed 3 bases at V and 8 bases at J, leaving 7 bases unmatched. Germline loops: CDR1 DFQATT, CDR2 SNEGSKA (reference sequence). CDR3 length: 14 amino acids. The CDR3 loop reads CSASAGQGWEPQHF. CDR3 nucleotides: TGCAGTGCTAGTGCGGGACAGGGGTGGGAGCCCCAGCATTTT.